This TCR beta chain originates from a study of cytomegalovirus exposure and HLA in healthy donors. Use of 60 Vbeta and 13 Jbeta primers characterized the PCR. Only in-frame clones appear in the TCRdb table, and some are missing; sequencing was by immunoSEQ multiplex PCR. This table has tens of thousands of clones, 84% appearing once. Trimming left V 6 bases short and J 5 bases short, with 19 bases between. The CDR3 covers 15 residues. Looked up from germline, CDR1 is MNHNS and CDR2 is SASEGT. The receptor was derived from a man aged 70-80 years in good health and CMV-seropositive. The rearrangement links TRBV6-1 to TRBJ1-1; D is perhaps TRBD1 (6 bases). The material sequenced was PBMCs. CDR3 sequence: CASSQALTGETEAFF. The CDR3 DNA reads TGTGCCAGCAGCCAAGCGCTGACAGGTGAAACTGAAGCTTTCTTT.